Each of the 12 T cell receptor beta chains below was sequenced from the same sample in a study of blood T cell repertoires in COVID-19 (dated by TCRdb to 2020 to 2021). Library prep was done by the immunoSEQ multiplex PCR assay. TCRdb took over this immuneACCESS table, retaining in-frame rearrangements with V and J assigned. Such tables are incomplete; in checked studies, under half of the missing clones stem from an unresolved V gene, and the remainder is unexplained. This sample comprises some 280,000 clones, 75% to 90% of them detected only once. About 0.94% of the sample comes from the top ten. The sample comprised peripheral blood. The receptors here all came from a woman aged 40 to 50 who had recovered from COVID-19.

The rearrangement joins TRBV3-1 (or the pseudogene TRBV3-2) to TRBJ1-2; no reliable D call. The CDR3 runs 16 residues. Between the trimmed V and J ends, which lost 1 base and 5 bases, there was a span of 17 bases. Germline CDR1 is LGHDT and CDR2 is YNNKEL (reference sequence). The CDR3 sequence: CASSQVRLRQAYGYTF. The CDR3 DNA reads TGTGCCAGCAGCCAAGTTCGTCTCCGGCAGGCGTATGGCTACACCTTC.

In DNA form, the CDR3 reads TGTGCCAGTAGTATGGGGACAACAGATACGCAGTATTTT. It yields the protein CASSMGTTDTQYF. The gene calls are TRBV19 and TRBJ2-3; D possibly corresponds to TRBD1 (6 bases). CDR1 and CDR2 (germline): LNHDA, SQIVND (reference sequence). This CDR3 contains 13 residues. Between the trimmed V and J ends, which lost 3 bases and 3 bases, there was a span of 7 bases.

This clone has just one count. V usage is TRBV18 and J usage is TRBJ2-5; D might be TRBD2 (5 bases). The germline V and J ends were trimmed by 0 bases and 0 bases, with 8 bases remaining between them. Germline V CDR1 and CDR2: KGHSH, LQKENI. This CDR3 is 15 amino acids long. The DNA of the CDR3 is TGTGCCAGCTCACCACCGGTCGGGAACCAAGAGACCCAGTACTTC. Its translation is CASSPPVGNQETQYF.

V and J are TRBV5-6 and TRBJ2-5, with TRBD2 matching 14 bases. V gave up 4 bases and J gave up 4 bases; unmatched junction bases: 9. The CDR3 is 17 residues long. The germline CDR1 and CDR2 sequences are SGHDT and YYEEEE. The CDR3 DNA reads as TGTGCCAGCAGCCCCTACCCCGGACTAGCGGGAGGAGAGACCCAGTACTTC. Its translation is CASSPYPGLAGGETQYF.

J is TRBJ2-3 and V is TRBV27; weak D call: TRBD2 (5 bases). Germline loops: CDR1 MNHEY, CDR2 SMNVEV (reference sequence). Trimming cost V 3 bases and J 2 bases, with 12 bases left between them. The CDR3 extends over 15 amino acids. Here the CDR3 reads CASSFDGLYTDTQYF. CDR3 nucleotides: TGTGCCAGCAGTTTTGACGGACTTTACACAGATACGCAGTATTTT.

The chain recombines TRBV28 with TRBJ2-7; 8 bases fit TRBD2. V was clipped by 7 bases and J by 4 bases; unmatched bases: 21. The CDR3 covers 18 residues. The germline CDR1 and CDR2 sequences are MDHEN and SYDVKM. The CDR3 DNA reads TGTGCCAGCACCCCATCGGGGGGGCAGGGCCTTTTTGATTACGAGCAGTACTTC. As protein: CASTPSGGQGLFDYEQYF.

The genes are TRBV28 and TRBJ1-6; D is uncertain. The V gene's germline CDR1 is MDHEN and CDR2 SYDVKM. V was shortened by 3 bases and J by 5 bases, with 8 bases between the two germline ends. This CDR3 contains 14 residues. Written as DNA, the CDR3 is TGTGCCAGCAGTTTTGAGCATAATAATTCACCCCTCCACTTT. As protein: CASSFEHNNSPLHF.

This clone was seen a handful of times. The chain combines TRBV12-3 or TRBV12-4 with TRBJ1-1; D is ambiguous. Trimming removed 3 bases from V and 7 bases from J, with 9 bases in between. The CDR3 loop spans 12 amino acids. CDR3 bases: TGTGCCAGCAGTTTTGGAGGTTTTGAAGCTTTCTTT. The encoded protein is CASSFGGFEAFF.

The chain couples TRBV2 to TRBJ2-3, with D tentatively TRBD2 (6 bases). The CDR3 has 16 amino acids. In germline, CDR1 is SNHLY, CDR2 FYNNEI. V was cut by 7 bases and J by 4 bases, with 21 bases left in between. CDR3 sequence (DNA): TGTGCCAGCATTCGGGGGAGCTCCCTGGCAGCAGATACGCAGTATTTT. Translating gives CASIRGSSLAADTQYF.

The chain couples TRBV11-3 to TRBJ2-3; 10 nucleotides line up with TRBD1. V trimming: 3 bases; J trimming: 1 base; junction bases outside the gene matches: 10. The CDR3 is 18 residues long. Germline V gene lookup returns CDR1 SGHNT and CDR2 YENEEA. This chain's CDR3 is CASSLNTPGTGGTDTQYF. As DNA, the CDR3 is TGTGCCAGCAGCTTGAACACCCCCGGGACAGGGGGCACAGATACGCAGTATTTT.

The chain recombines TRBV10-3 with TRBJ1-1; TRBD1 is a possible D gene (6 bases). The V and J ends lost 10 bases and 0 bases respectively, with 15 bases between them. The CDR3 is 14 residues long. Germline assignment: CDR1 ENHRY and CDR2 SYGVKD. In DNA, the CDR3 is TGTGCCAACAGCGTGGGGGGGCTGAACACTGAAGCTTTCTTT. Protein product: CANSVGGLNTEAFF.

The chain links TRBV13 to TRBJ1-6; 9 bases are shared with TRBD1. V shed 5 bases, J shed 9 bases, and the junction held 5 bases outside the gene matches. The V gene's germline CDR1 is PRHDT and CDR2 FYEKMQ (reference sequence). This CDR3 spans 14 amino acids. The CDR3 sequence is CASSKTGGGSPLHF. For the CDR3, the DNA is TGTGCCAGCAGCAAAACAGGGGGCGGTTCACCCCTCCACTTT.